Sequencing of this T cell receptor (beta chain) was carried out in a study of blood T cell repertoires in COVID-19. The overall study: PBMCs, B-cell-depleted T cells, or T cells provided the cDNA or gDNA that made up the material.

Data came from immunoSEQ multiplex PCR; TCRdb stores just in-frame clones and leaves some out. The sample contains 40,000 to 45,000 clones, around 90% of which appear only once. V lost 7 bases and J lost 0, with 22 bases in between. Per the germline V gene, CDR1 is MDHEN and CDR2 is SYDVKM. The CDR3 covers 17 residues. Sequenced material: peripheral blood. V is TRBV28 and J is TRBJ2-7; D not resolved. This TCR derives from a man in his fifties or sixties with active COVID-19. The CDR3 DNA reads as TGTGCCAGCACAACTTTCACCCCGAAGTCGAGCTCCTACGAGCAGTACTTC. Translating it yields CASTTFTPKSSSYEQYF.